The source of this T cell receptor (beta chain) is a study of tumor and adjacent non-tumor tissue in lung cancer. Study-wide results and limits: TCR diversity was significantly greater in tumor than normal lung tissue. Patients with more diverse tumor TCRs had worse survival.

The library came from three nested PCR rounds adapted from ARM-PCR protocols. One entry per CDR3 protein results from TCRdb running MiXCR on the multiplex PCR reads. Among roughly 74,000 distinct CDR3 sequences listed, 76% were seen once. On this clonotype itself: Antigen specificity is unknown. The junction does not match germline at one end; this may be a read error.

No cell sorting was done before RNA was extracted from the tissue. This non-tumor lung sample came from over 3 cm beyond the tumor edge. The source of this sequence is a man in his 70s with non-small cell lung cancer. Sequencing input: distant non-tumor lung tissue.

CDR3 protein: CAISFHGDYDQYF. Written as DNA, the CDR3 is TGTGCCATCAGCTTTCACGGAGACTACGATCAATACTTC. The rearrangement uses TRBV11-2 and TRBJ2-7, with TRBD2 as a possible D gene (5 bases). Germline V lookup: CDR1 SGHAT, CDR2 FQNNGV. The CDR3 has 13 amino acids.